Sequencing of this TCR beta chain was carried out in a study of blood T cells in healthy people across ages. Overall study findings and caveats: While age rose, TCR beta diversity per million T cells dropped in a roughly linear way. Naive CD4+ cells and diversity were both higher in long-lived donors than in aged donors.

This CDR3 region has 13 residues. Germline-derived CDR1 and CDR2 are KGHSH and LQKENI. The V end was cut by 5 bases, the J end by 10 bases, with 15 bases between. In the case of this clonotype: The antigen is unknown.

Using a J-beta primer mix together with a sample-barcoded 5' primer, a second PCR was run for about 6 to 11 cycles. From the 5' RACE reads, TCRdb called clonotypes with MiXCR, one entry per CDR3 protein. This table has 650,000 to 1,000,000 distinct CDR3 sequences, around 36% appearing once. Peripheral blood samples of around 11 milliliters were drawn from each donor. What was sequenced was blood. The V gene is TRBV18, the J gene TRBJ2-1, with D unclear. The TCR sequence derives from a man aged 18 to 30 in good health. The CDR3 sequence: CASSTNSQYEQFF. The CDR3 coding sequence is TGTGCCAGCTCAACAAATTCTCAGTACGAGCAGTTCTTC.